This is a list of T cell receptor beta chains from one sample in a study of blood T cell repertoires in COVID-19. The table came from immunoSEQ multiplex PCR; TCRdb's copy has only in-frame clones and leaves some out. The table shows more than 150,000 clones, with 83% occurring only once. Sequencing was done on a sample of peripheral blood. The receptors originated from a woman aged 35 to 49 with acute or convalescent COVID-19. Both conserved end residues are part of each CDR3. The D gene is left open where the match is weak. The listing skips clone size in some rows; elsewhere it reads once, few, many or a size class.

.	TRBV28	TRBJ2-7	.	TGTGCCAGCACCCCGTTGGGGATCACAGGAACCCCAACAGCGAACGAGCAGTACTTC	CASTPLGITGTPTANEQYF
.	TRBV6-5	TRBJ1-5	.	TGTGCCAGCCGGGGTGTTGGGAGCAATCAGCCCCAGCATTTT	CASRGVGSNQPQHF
.	TRBV13	TRBJ2-7	TRBD1	TGTGCCAGCAGCGACAGGGGCGAGAGTTCCTACGAGCAGTACTTC	CASSDRGESSYEQYF
.	TRBV28	TRBJ2-7	.	TGTGCCACCATAGGAGATCTCCGCGTCTCCTACGAGCAGTACTTC	CATIGDLRVSYEQYF
.	TRBV5-8	TRBJ1-1	.	TGTGCCAGCAGACAGGACGGAATAGGTCTCTTT	CASRQDGIGLF
.	TRBV20-1	TRBJ2-5	.	TGCAGTGCTAGCTTTGAGACCCAGTACTTC	CSASFETQYF
.	TRBV5-4	TRBJ2-2	.	TGTGCCAGCAGCTTGGGTGGCGGCTACACCGGGGAGCTGTTTTTT	CASSLGGGYTGELFF
few	TRBV2	TRBJ1-6	TRBD1	TGTGCCAGCAGTGGGACAGGGGGCTATAATTCACCCCTCCACTTT	CASSGTGGYNSPLHF
.	TRBV4-2	TRBJ2-2	TRBD1	TGTGCCAGCAGCCTGGACAGGGGAGCCGGGGAGCTGTTTTTT	CASSLDRGAGELFF
.	TRBV10-1	TRBJ2-2	.	TGCGCCAGCAGTGAGCCCCAGGGTGTTCAGGGGATGAGCGGGGAGCTGTTTTTT	CASSEPQGVQGMSGELFF
.	TRBV10-3	TRBJ2-1	.	TGTGCCATCGGACTCTTACTGGACAATGAGCAGTTCTTC	CAIGLLLDNEQFF
.	TRBV2	TRBJ2-2	TRBD1	TGTGCCAGTAAGGAAGGGGTGGACAGGGACCTCACCGGGGAGCTGTTTTTT	CASKEGVDRDLTGELFF
.	TRBV18	TRBJ1-2	.	TGTGCCAGCTCACTCTCCGGGAATGGCTACACCTTC	CASSLSGNGYTF
.	TRBV28	TRBJ2-1	.	TGTGCCAGCAGTTTTATTGGGACAATGAGTGTCGAGCAGTTCTTC	CASSFIGTMSVEQFF
.	TRBV5-4	TRBJ2-3	TRBD1	TGTGCCAGCAGCTTACCGGGACAGGGAACCTCGTTTCGAGATACGCAGTATTTT	CASSLPGQGTSFRDTQYF
.	TRBV19	TRBJ2-3	TRBD2	TGTGCCAGTAGTATTAGGACTAGCGGGAGCACAGATACGCAGTATTTT	CASSIRTSGSTDTQYF
.	TRBV19	TRBJ1-4	TRBD1	TGTGCCAGTAGTACCACAGGGGGCGGTGAAAAACTGTTTTTT	CASSTTGGGEKLFF
.	TRBV5-6	TRBJ2-5	.	TGTGCCAGCAGCTTGTGGCAGGGGGAGACCCAGTACTTC	CASSLWQGETQYF
.	TRBV5-1	TRBJ1-6	TRBD1	TGCGCCAGCAGACCTGAGGGGACAGAAAATTCACCCCTCCACTTT	CASRPEGTENSPLHF
.	TRBV30	TRBJ2-1	.	TGTGCCTGGACGGGGTACAATGAGCAGTTCTTC	CAWTGYNEQFF
.	TRBV7-8	TRBJ2-3	.	TGTGCCAGCAGCCCGTTGACAGGATCAGATACGCAGTATTTT	CASSPLTGSDTQYF
.	TRBV10-3	TRBJ2-2	.	TGTGCCATCCAATACATACGCGGCACCGGGGAGCTGTTTTTT	CAIQYIRGTGELFF
once	TRBV6-5	TRBJ2-3	.	TGTGCCAGCAGCCCACTCGCGGGTAGCACAGATACGCAGTATTTT	CASSPLAGSTDTQYF
.	TRBV5-4	TRBJ1-1	.	TGTGCCAGCCACCCAGGGGCCCGGAACACTGAAGCTTTCTTT	CASHPGARNTEAFF
.	TRBV5-6	TRBJ2-6	TRBD1	TGTGCCAGCAGCCGCAGGACAGGGCACTCTGGGGCCAACGTCCTGACTTTC	CASSRRTGHSGANVLTF
.	TRBV10-3	TRBJ2-1	.	TGTGCCATCAATTTGAAGGGGGAGAGCTCCTACAATGAGCAGTTCTTC	CAINLKGESSYNEQFF
.	TRBV5-1	TRBJ2-7	TRBD1	TGCGCCAGCAGACCGGGACAGGGGCCCACCGAGCAGTACTTC	CASRPGQGPTEQYF
.	TRBV9	TRBJ1-5	.	TGTGCCAGCAGCGTAGGTTGGGGGGGTAATCAGCCCCAGCATTTT	CASSVGWGGNQPQHF
.	TRBV7-2	TRBJ1-5	.	TGTGCCAGCAGCTTATTCGGGTTAGCTGCCAATCAGCCCCAGCATTTT	CASSLFGLAANQPQHF
.	TRBV7-8	TRBJ1-1	TRBD1	TGTGCCAGCGGACCACAGGGGTTGGCCGAAGCTTTCTTT	CASGPQGLAEAFF
.	TRBV6-5	TRBJ2-3	.	TGTGCCAGCGCAAGCAGGGGTACGGATACGCAGTATTTT	CASASRGTDTQYF
.	TRBV2	TRBJ2-3	TRBD2	TGTGCCAGCAGTCCGGGACTAGCGGGGACAGATACGCAGTATTTT	CASSPGLAGTDTQYF
.	TRBV3-1/TRBV3-2	TRBJ2-2	.	TGTGCCAGCAGCCATGTTTGGACGCGGGCCACTGAGACCGGGGAGCTGTTTTTT	CASSHVWTRATETGELFF
.	TRBV27	TRBJ1-6	.	TGTGCCAGCAGTTTGGGAGGGGGGGCTGGGTCACCCCTCCACTTT	CASSLGGGAGSPLHF
.	TRBV18	TRBJ1-5	.	TGTGCCAGCTCACCATCAGTTAGCAATCAGCCCCAGCATTTT	CASSPSVSNQPQHF
.	TRBV5-5	TRBJ2-7	TRBD1	TGTGCCAGCAGCCCGTGGACAGGGGACGAGCAGTACTTC	CASSPWTGDEQYF
once	TRBV28	TRBJ2-7	TRBD2	TGTGCCAGCAGCCTAGCGGGAGACTCGGACGAGCAGTACTTC	CASSLAGDSDEQYF
.	TRBV10-3	TRBJ2-2	.	TGTGCCATCAGGATTCAGGGTCTGAACACCGGGGAGCTGTTTTTT	CAIRIQGLNTGELFF